The sequence of this TCR beta chain was determined in a study of T-cell memory formation after mild COVID-19. Study summary: Clustering of TCRs was largely donor specific.

TCRdb re-called the 5' RACE reads through MiXCR, storing one row per CDR3 protein. The repertoire holds 190,000 or so distinct CDR3 sequences, with about 20% as singletons. Between the trimmed V and J ends, which lost 0 bases and 7 bases, there was a span of 13 bases. CDR3 length equals 14 residues. The germline V gene has CDR1 SGHDT and CDR2 YYEEEE. Sequences were obtained from PBMCs or a T cell subset sorted from them (not recorded which). V and J are TRBV5-6 and TRBJ2-5; D possibly matches TRBD1 or TRBD2 (5 bases each). The source of this sequence is an adult woman who had mild COVID-19 (a few samples of this study predate the infection). Cell type and time point are not known. This CDR3 is CASSLGGTLGTQYF. Here the CDR3 DNA reads TGTGCCAGCAGCTTGGGGGGGACCTTGGGGACCCAGTACTTC.